The rows below give T cell receptor beta chains drawn from one sample of a study of T cells after yellow fever vaccination. TCRdb re-called the 5' RACE reads through MiXCR, storing one row per CDR3 protein. The data hold hundreds of thousands of distinct CDR3 sequences, with 13% observed a single time. The specimen comprised PBMCs, sampled on the day of the yellow fever booster vaccination. These receptors all come from a man aged 30 to 45 who received the YFV17D yellow fever vaccine. Both conserved end residues are part of each CDR3.

J gene | V gene | CDR3 protein
TRBJ2-7 | TRBV29-1 | CSVVAGIYEQYF
TRBJ1-1 | TRBV6-2/TRBV6-3 | CASSYTGMNTEAFF
TRBJ2-7 | TRBV5-1 | CASSSGGGASGRFHQSSYEQYF
TRBJ2-3 | TRBV2 | CASSGDVSGPVTDTQYF
TRBJ1-3 | TRBV7-9 | CASTGNGNTIYF
TRBJ2-1 | TRBV5-1 | CASSETGQGYNEQFF
TRBJ2-1 | TRBV6-2/TRBV6-3 | CASSYRPSGYNEQFF
TRBJ2-1 | TRBV7-2 | CASSLAGTSGVSSYNEQFF
TRBJ2-7 | TRBV7-2 | CASSSGTGNYEQYF
TRBJ1-1 | TRBV15 | CATSRVTDTEAFF
TRBJ2-1 | TRBV7-3 | CASSLTFDSGSNEQFF